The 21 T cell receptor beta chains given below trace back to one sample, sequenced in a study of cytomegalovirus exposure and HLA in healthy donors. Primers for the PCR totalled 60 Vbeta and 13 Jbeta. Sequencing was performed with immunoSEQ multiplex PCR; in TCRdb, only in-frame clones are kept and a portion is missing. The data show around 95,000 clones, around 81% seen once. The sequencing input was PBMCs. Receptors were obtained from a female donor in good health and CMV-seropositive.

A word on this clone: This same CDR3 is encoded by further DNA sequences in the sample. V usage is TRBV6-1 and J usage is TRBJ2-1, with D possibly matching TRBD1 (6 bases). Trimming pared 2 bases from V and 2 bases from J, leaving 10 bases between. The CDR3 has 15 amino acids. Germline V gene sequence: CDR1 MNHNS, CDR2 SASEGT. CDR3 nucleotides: TGTGCCAGCAGTGAACCAGGGACACCCTACAATGAGCAGTTCTTC. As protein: CASSEPGTPYNEQFF.

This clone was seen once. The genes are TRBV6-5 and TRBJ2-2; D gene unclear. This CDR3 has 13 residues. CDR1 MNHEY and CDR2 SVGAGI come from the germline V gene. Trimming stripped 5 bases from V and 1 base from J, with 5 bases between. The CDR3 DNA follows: TGTGCCAGCAGTCACAAGAACACCGGGGAGCTGTTTTTT. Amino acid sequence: CASSHKNTGELFF.

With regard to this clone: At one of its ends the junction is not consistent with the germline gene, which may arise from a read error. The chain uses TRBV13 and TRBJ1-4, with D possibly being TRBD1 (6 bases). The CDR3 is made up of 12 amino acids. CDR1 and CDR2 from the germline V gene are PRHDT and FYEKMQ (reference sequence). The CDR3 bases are TGTACCAGCAGCTCCGGACAGAGTAAACTGTTTTTT. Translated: CTSSSGQSKLFF. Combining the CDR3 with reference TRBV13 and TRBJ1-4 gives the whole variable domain AAGVIQSPRHLIKEKRETATLKCYPIPRHDTVYWYQQGPGQDPQFLISFYEKMQSDKGSIPDRFSAQQFSDYHSELNMSSLELGDSALYFCTSSSGQSKLFFGSGTQLSVL.

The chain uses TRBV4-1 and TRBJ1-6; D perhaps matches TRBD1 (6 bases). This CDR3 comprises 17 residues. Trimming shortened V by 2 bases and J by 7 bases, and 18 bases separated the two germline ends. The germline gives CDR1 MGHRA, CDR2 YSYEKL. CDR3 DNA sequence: TGCGCCAGCAGCCAAAGCAGGGGAATCGGGATCAATTCACCCCTCCACTTT. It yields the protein CASSQSRGIGINSPLHF.

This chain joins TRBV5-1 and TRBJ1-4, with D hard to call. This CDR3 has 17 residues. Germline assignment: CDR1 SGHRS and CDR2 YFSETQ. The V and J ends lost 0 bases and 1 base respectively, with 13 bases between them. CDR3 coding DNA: TGCGCCAGCAGCTTGGGCTCTAGCGGGGTAACTAATGAAAAACTGTTTTTT. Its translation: CASSLGSSGVTNEKLFF.

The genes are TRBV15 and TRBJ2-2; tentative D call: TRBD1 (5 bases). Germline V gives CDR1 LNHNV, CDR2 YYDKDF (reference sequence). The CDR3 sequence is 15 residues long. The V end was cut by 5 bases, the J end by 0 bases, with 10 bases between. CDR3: CATSLDKTNTGELFF. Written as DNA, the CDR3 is TGTGCCACCAGCCTGGACAAGACGAACACCGGGGAGCTGTTTTTT. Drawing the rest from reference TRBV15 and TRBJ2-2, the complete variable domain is DAMVIQNPRYQVTQFGKPVTLSCSQTLNHNVMYWYQQKSSQAPKLLFHYYDKDFNNEADTPDNFQSRRPNTSFCFLDIRSPGLGDTAMYLCATSLDKTNTGELFFGEGSRLTVL.

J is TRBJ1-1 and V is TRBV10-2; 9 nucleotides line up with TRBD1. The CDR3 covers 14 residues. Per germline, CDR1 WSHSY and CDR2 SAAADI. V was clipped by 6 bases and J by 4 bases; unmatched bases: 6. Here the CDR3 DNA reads TGCGCCAGCAGGGAGGGACAGGGTGGCACTGAAGCTTTCTTT. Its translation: CASREGQGGTEAFF.

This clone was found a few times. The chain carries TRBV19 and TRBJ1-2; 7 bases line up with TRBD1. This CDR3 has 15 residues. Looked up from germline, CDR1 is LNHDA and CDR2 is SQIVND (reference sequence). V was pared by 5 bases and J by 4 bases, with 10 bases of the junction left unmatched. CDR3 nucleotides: TGTGCCAGTAGTTCATGGACAGGAAGGGGCTATGGCTACACCTTC. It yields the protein CASSSWTGRGYGYTF.

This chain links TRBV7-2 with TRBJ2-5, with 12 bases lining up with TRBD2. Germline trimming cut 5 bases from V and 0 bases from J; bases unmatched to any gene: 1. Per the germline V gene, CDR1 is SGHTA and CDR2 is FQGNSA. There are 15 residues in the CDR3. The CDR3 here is CASSRTSGDQETQYF. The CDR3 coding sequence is TGTGCCAGCAGCCGGACTAGCGGGGACCAAGAGACCCAGTACTTC.

CDR3 loop: CASSLRAGGRVQPQHF. CDR3 in DNA: TGCGCCAGCAGCCTAAGGGCAGGGGGCCGTGTTCAGCCCCAGCATTTT. This chain links TRBV4-1 with TRBJ1-5; TRBD1 agrees at 8 bases. V was clipped by 4 bases and J by 6 bases; unmatched bases: 11. Germline CDR1 MGHRA, CDR2 YSYEKL. The CDR3 sequence is 16 residues long.

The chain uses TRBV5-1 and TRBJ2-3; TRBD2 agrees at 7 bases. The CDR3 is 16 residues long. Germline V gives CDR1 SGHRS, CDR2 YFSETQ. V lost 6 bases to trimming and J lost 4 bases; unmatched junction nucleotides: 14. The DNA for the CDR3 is TGCGCCAGCACCCCATGGGGCGGGAGTACCGCAGATACGCAGTATTTT. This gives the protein CASTPWGGSTADTQYF.

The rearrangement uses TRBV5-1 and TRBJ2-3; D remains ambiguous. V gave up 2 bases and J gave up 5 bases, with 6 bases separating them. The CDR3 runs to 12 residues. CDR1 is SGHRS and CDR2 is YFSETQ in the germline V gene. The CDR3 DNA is TGCGCCAGCAGCTTTGAGGTAGATACGCAGTATTTT. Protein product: CASSFEVDTQYF.

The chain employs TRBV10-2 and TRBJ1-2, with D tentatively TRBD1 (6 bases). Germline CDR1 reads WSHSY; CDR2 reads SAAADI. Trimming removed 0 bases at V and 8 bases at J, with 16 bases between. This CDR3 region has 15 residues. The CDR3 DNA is TGCGCCAGCAGTGAGTCTCAACAGGGCGGTGGGGGCTACACCTTC. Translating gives CASSESQQGGGGYTF.

DNA of the CDR3: TGTGCCAGCACTCAGGGACAGGGGGCAACTAATGAAAAACTGTTTTTT. This gives the protein CASTQGQGATNEKLFF. The chain couples TRBV5-4 to TRBJ1-4, with TRBD1 identical over 11 bases. The CDR3 length is 16 residues. V lost 6 bases to trimming and J lost 0 bases; unmatched junction nucleotides: 4. Germline-derived CDR1 and CDR2 are SGHNT and YYREEE (reference sequence).

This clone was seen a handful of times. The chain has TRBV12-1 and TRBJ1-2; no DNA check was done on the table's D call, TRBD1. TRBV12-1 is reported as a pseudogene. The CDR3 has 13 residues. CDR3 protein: CASSLVGTSGYTF. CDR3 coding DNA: TGTGCCAGCAGCCTCGTGGGGACAAGTGGCTACACCTTC.

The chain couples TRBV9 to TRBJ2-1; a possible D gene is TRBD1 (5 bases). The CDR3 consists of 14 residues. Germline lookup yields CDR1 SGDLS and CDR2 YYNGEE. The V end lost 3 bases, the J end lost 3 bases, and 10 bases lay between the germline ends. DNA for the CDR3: TGTGCCAGCAGCGGACTTACAGGCTACAATGAGCAGTTCTTC. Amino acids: CASSGLTGYNEQFF.

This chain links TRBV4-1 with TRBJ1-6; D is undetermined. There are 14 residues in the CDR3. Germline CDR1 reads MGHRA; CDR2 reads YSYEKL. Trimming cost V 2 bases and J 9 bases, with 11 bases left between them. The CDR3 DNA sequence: TGCGCCAGCAGCCAACCATTGGAGCTTTCACCCCTCCACTTT. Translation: CASSQPLELSPLHF.

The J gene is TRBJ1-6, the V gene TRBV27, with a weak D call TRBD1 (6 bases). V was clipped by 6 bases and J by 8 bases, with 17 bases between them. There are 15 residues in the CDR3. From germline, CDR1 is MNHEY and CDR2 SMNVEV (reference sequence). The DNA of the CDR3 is TGTGCCAGCAGGGGGGCCATTAACCGGGATTCACCCCTCCACTTT. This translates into CASRGAINRDSPLHF.

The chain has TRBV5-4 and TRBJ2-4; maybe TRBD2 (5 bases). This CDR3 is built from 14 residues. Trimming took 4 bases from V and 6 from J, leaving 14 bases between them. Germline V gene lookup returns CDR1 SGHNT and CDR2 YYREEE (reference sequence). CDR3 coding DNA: TGTGCCAGCAGCCACCCCGGGATGGGAAACATTCAGTACTTC. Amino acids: CASSHPGMGNIQYF.

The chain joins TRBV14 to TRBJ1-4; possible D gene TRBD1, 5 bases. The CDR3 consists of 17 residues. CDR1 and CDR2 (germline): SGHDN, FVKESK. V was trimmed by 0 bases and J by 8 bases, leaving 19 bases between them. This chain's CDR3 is CASSQESQGASQEKLFF. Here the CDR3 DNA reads TGTGCCAGCAGCCAAGAGAGCCAGGGCGCCTCCCAAGAAAAACTGTTTTTT.

The CDR3 DNA reads as TGTGCCAGCAGCGGTACTAGCGGCGGTGAGCAGTTCTTC. This translates into CASSGTSGGEQFF. The V gene is TRBV9, the J gene TRBJ2-1; TRBD2 matches at 8 bases. The CDR3 totals 13 residues. Germline-derived CDR1 and CDR2 are SGDLS and YYNGEE. Germline trimming cut 3 bases from V and 9 bases from J; bases unmatched to any gene: 5.